These T cell receptor beta chains were read from a single sample in a study of T-cell reconstitution after alpha-beta-depleted transplantation in children. TCRdb independently ran MiXCR on the PCR reads; one entry per CDR3 protein. The sample contains more than 15,000 distinct CDR3 sequences, approximately 5.3% of which appear only once. Sequencing was performed on PBMCs, taken before TCRalphabeta/CD19-depleted stem cell transplant. These receptors came from a boy younger than 18 with acute lymphoblastic leukemia, due to receive a stem cell transplant. Each CDR3 is given with its conserved first and last residue.

cdr3_aa j_call v_call
CASSLPGLAQSTDTQYF TRBJ2-3 TRBV28
CASSDREVHGYTF TRBJ1-2 TRBV6-2/TRBV6-3
CASSLLSRGQTEAFF TRBJ1-1 TRBV16
CSDKQGPNYGYTF TRBJ1-2 TRBV29-1
CASSVGASGYNEQFF TRBJ2-1 TRBV9
CASSKGYREGETQYF TRBJ2-5 TRBV7-9
CASRKSGPNTGELFF TRBJ2-2 TRBV6-5
CASSQVTTSTDTQYF TRBJ2-3 TRBV3-1
CASSSPVQGRGYTF TRBJ1-2 TRBV6-6
CASSGGSTDTQYF TRBJ2-3 TRBV12-3/TRBV12-4
CASSRPGTFLNTEAFF TRBJ1-1 TRBV5-4
CASMIRGVSSGNTIYF TRBJ1-3 TRBV28
CASSLWRLSYNEQFF TRBJ2-1 TRBV28
CAFSLNLGGALNTEAFF TRBJ1-1 TRBV2
CASSPSPPGELFF TRBJ2-2 TRBV18
CASMGGPTDTQYF TRBJ2-3 TRBV11-3
CASSPVSGSLNEQFF TRBJ2-1 TRBV7-6
CASSRTDSFTNTEAFF TRBJ1-1 TRBV14
CSAADRANQPQHF TRBJ1-5 TRBV20-1
CASSLTGVDIQYF TRBJ2-4 TRBV12-3/TRBV12-4
CASSQALASGSNEQFF TRBJ2-1 TRBV4-2
CASSRVQGAIEAFF TRBJ1-1 TRBV3-1
CASRLRGRGTEAFF TRBJ1-1 TRBV28
CASSARGQGGTEAFF TRBJ1-1 TRBV18
CASSVEGGEQYF TRBJ2-7 TRBV9
CASSQDRGGYTF TRBJ1-2 TRBV4-3
CASTPTGGGAAGELFF TRBJ2-2 TRBV3-1
CASSRTSGSFKDTQYF TRBJ2-3 TRBV12-3/TRBV12-4
CASSLGWGGARNEQFF TRBJ2-1 TRBV28
CASGLAGANTDTQYF TRBJ2-3 TRBV28
CSAGLAGAMEDEQFF TRBJ2-1 TRBV20-1
CASSPTGGIQPQHF TRBJ1-5 TRBV18
CASSVGSAGQPQHF TRBJ1-5 TRBV9
CASRILRAPYEQYF TRBJ2-7 TRBV28
CAIGSTAKNTGELFF TRBJ2-2 TRBV10-3
CASSSGENTEAFF TRBJ1-1 TRBV7-9
CASSSDRTNQPQHF TRBJ1-5 TRBV7-2
CASSSTDVYEQYF TRBJ2-7 TRBV7-9
CASSLQQRNTEAFF TRBJ1-1 TRBV12-3/TRBV12-4
CASSPARGRNTEAFF TRBJ1-1 TRBV4-3
CASSLQGVENIQYF TRBJ2-4 TRBV4-3
CASESDTSYEQYF TRBJ2-7 TRBV3-1